These 18 T cell receptor beta chains originate from one sample sequenced in a study of response to subunit inactivated influenza vaccine. TCRdb processed the RT-PCR reads anew with MiXCR; each CDR3 protein has one entry. The table lists around 600,000 distinct CDR3 sequences, around 11% of them singletons, with roughly 11% in the top ten. Separately, the same data were catalogued under a study of T cells expressing NK-cell markers. That work states: The cDNA for TCR beta came from 5'RACE template switching with UMIs.

The sample was PBMCs from blood, taken on the day of vaccination. Receptors were obtained from a man aged 45 to 65 who received an inactivated influenza vaccine.

The chain recombines TRBV7-2 with TRBJ2-3; no reliable D call. Trimming cost V 3 bases and J 2 bases, with 6 bases left between them. This CDR3 is 13 amino acids long. Germline loops: CDR1 SGHTA, CDR2 FQGNSA. In DNA form, the CDR3 reads TGTGCCAGCAGCTTCACACCCACAGATACGCAGTATTTT. Amino acids: CASSFTPTDTQYF.

The V call is TRBV20-1, the J call TRBJ1-1, with D tentatively TRBD1 (5 bases). The germline CDR1 and CDR2 sequences are DFQATT and SNEGSKA (reference sequence). Deletions cut 3 bases from V and 3 bases from J, with 8 bases between. CDR3 size: 12 residues. The CDR3 sequence: CSASRAHTEAFF. The CDR3 DNA reads TGCAGTGCTAGCAGGGCCCACACTGAAGCTTTCTTT.

This clonotype has only a few counts. The gene calls are TRBV20-1 and TRBJ2-5, with 7 bases matching TRBD2. With V trimmed by 1 base and J by 3 bases, 5 bases remained unmatched. This CDR3 is 14 amino acids long. CDR1 and CDR2 (germline): DFQATT, SNEGSKA (reference sequence). CDR3 in DNA: TGCAGTGCTAGAGCTAGCGGAGGAAAAGAGACCCAGTACTTC. Its translation is CSARASGGKETQYF.

This clonotype was observed a few times. The CDR3: CSVERGQASYGYTF. The CDR3 nucleotides are TGCAGCGTTGAAAGGGGACAAGCTAGCTATGGCTACACCTTC. J is TRBJ1-2 and V is TRBV29-1; maybe TRBD1 (6 bases). Germline V CDR1 and CDR2: SQVTM, ANQGSEA. This CDR3 is 14 amino acids long. Trimming removed 2 bases from V and 4 bases from J, with 14 bases in between. The full variable domain, its missing parts supplied by reference TRBV29-1 and TRBJ1-2, is SAVISQKPSRDICQRGTSLTIQCQVDSQVTMMFWYRQQPGQSLTLIATANQGSEATYESGFVIDKFPISRPNLTFSTLTVSNMSPEDSSIYLCSVERGQASYGYTFGSGTRLTVV.

CDR3 in DNA: TGCGCCAGCAGCTTGGGGGACAGGGGCTCTGGCTACACCTTC. Protein product: CASSLGDRGSGYTF. The J gene is TRBJ1-2, the V gene TRBV5-1; 10 bases map to TRBD1. The V and J ends lost 0 bases and 7 bases, in that order; junction bases with no gene match: 3. Per germline, CDR1 SGHRS and CDR2 YFSETQ. CDR3 size: 14 residues.

This clonotype has only one observation. The CDR3, as DNA: TGTGCCAGCAGCTTAAAGTTCGGACAGGGAGAGCAGTACTTC. It yields the protein CASSLKFGQGEQYF. V is TRBV11-2 and J is TRBJ2-7; TRBD1 matches 8 bases. Losses at the gene ends were 2 bases for V and 7 bases for J; bases not matched to a gene: 7. The germline V gene has CDR1 SGHAT and CDR2 FQNNGV. The CDR3 has 14 residues.

In its sample, this clonotype was seen a few times. The gene calls are TRBV12-3 or TRBV12-4 and TRBJ2-1; 10 positions agree with TRBD1. The CDR3 spans 16 residues. V shed 1 base, J shed 7 bases, and the junction held 7 bases outside the gene matches. This CDR3 reads CASSLDPGQGTNEQFF. The CDR3 DNA reads TGTGCCAGCAGTTTAGATCCGGGACAGGGGACGAATGAGCAGTTCTTC.

This clonotype was counted between two and nine times. This sequence joins TRBV12-3 or TRBV12-4 and TRBJ2-7; TRBD2 might be the D (6 bases). V lost 6 bases to trimming and J lost 3 bases, with 15 bases between them. The length of the CDR3 is 14 residues. The CDR3 region has the DNA TGTGCCAGCAGCCGAGGAGGGGCAGACTACGAGCAGTACTTC. This gives the protein CASSRGGADYEQYF.

This CDR3 reads CASSLDRVGHTIYF. For the CDR3, the DNA is TGTGCCAGCAGCTTAGACAGGGTTGGGCACACCATATATTTT. The rearrangement uses TRBV7-6 and TRBJ1-3; perhaps TRBD1 as D (6 bases). The CDR3 contains 14 residues. Germline CDR1 is SGHVS and CDR2 is FNYEAQ. V lost 1 base to trimming and J lost 8 bases, with 12 bases between them. The full variable domain, its missing parts supplied by reference TRBV7-6 and TRBJ1-3, is GAGVSQSPRYKVTKRGQDVALRCDPISGHVSLYWYRQALGQGPEFLTYFNYEAQQDKSGLPNDRFSAERPEGSISTLTIQRTEQRDSAMYRCASSLDRVGHTIYFGEGSWLTVV.

The rearrangement joins TRBV12-3 or TRBV12-4 to TRBJ2-1; 12 nucleotides agree with TRBD2. V dropped 6 bases and J dropped 14; count of bases not matched to a gene: 14. The CDR3 is made up of 15 amino acids. DNA for the CDR3: TGTGCCAGCAGAATACACGACGGACTAGCGGGGTTGAAGTTCTTC. Protein: CASRIHDGLAGLKFF.

This clonotype came up a few times. The gene calls are TRBV15 and TRBJ2-1; D is possibly TRBD1 (6 bases). The germline V and J ends were trimmed by 2 bases and 10 bases, with 9 bases remaining between them. This CDR3 has 12 residues. Germline lookup yields CDR1 LNHNV and CDR2 YYDKDF (reference sequence). The DNA for the CDR3 is TGTGCCACCAGCAGATTCGGGACAGAGCAGTTCTTC. Amino acid sequence: CATSRFGTEQFF.

J is TRBJ2-2 and V is TRBV6-5, with 8 bases lining up with TRBD2. The V segment lost 2 bases and the J segment 5 bases; nucleotides outside the gene matches: 4. Looked up from germline, CDR1 is MNHEY and CDR2 is SVGAGI. The CDR3 is 15 amino acids. Written as DNA, the CDR3 is TGTGCCAGCAGTTACGCCGGGAGGGGTACCGGGGAGCTGTTTTTT. This encodes CASSYAGRGTGELFF.

The chain carries TRBV5-1 and TRBJ2-3; no clear D. The CDR3 runs to 14 residues. The V gene lost 1 base and the J gene lost 6 bases, with 12 bases spanning the gap. CDR1 and CDR2 (germline): SGHRS, YFSETQ. CDR3 sequence: CASSLIEDGDTQYF. The CDR3 nucleotides read TGCGCCAGCAGCTTGATTGAAGATGGGGATACGCAGTATTTT.

V is TRBV20-1 and J is TRBJ2-7; TRBD2 agrees at 14 bases. The length of the CDR3 is 15 residues. Germline values: CDR1 DFQATT, CDR2 SNEGSKA (reference sequence). The V segment lost 4 bases and the J segment 5 bases; nucleotides outside the gene matches: 7. This CDR3 reads CSATRTSGGPHEQYF. CDR3 bases: TGCAGTGCTACCCGGACTAGCGGGGGGCCCCACGAGCAGTACTTC.

A note on this clonotype: A much more abundant neighbour one base away suggests this may be a read error. The rearrangement uses TRBV5-1 and TRBJ2-5; 7 bases line up with TRBD1. Germline CDR1 is SGHRS and CDR2 is YFSETQ. This CDR3 contains 16 residues. Here the CDR3 reads CASSFDRDRSRETQCF. In DNA, the CDR3 is TGCGCCAGCAGCTTTGACAGGGACCGCTCCAGGGAGACCCAGTGCTTC.

The table lists this clonotype with many counts. This chain uses TRBV4-3 with TRBJ2-2; D is perhaps TRBD2 (6 bases). This CDR3 has 12 amino acids. V was cut by 3 bases and J by 7 bases, with 6 bases left in between. Germline-derived CDR1 and CDR2 are LGHNA and YSLEER. CDR3 sequence (DNA): TGCGCCAGCAGCCAGGGAGGCGGGGAGCTGTTTTTT. Amino acid sequence: CASSQGGGELFF.

J is TRBJ1-2 and V is TRBV7-9; possibly TRBD1 for D (6 bases). The V gene's germline CDR1 is SEHNR and CDR2 FQNEAQ (reference sequence). V was pared by 8 bases and J by 4 bases, with 11 bases between. The CDR3 has 12 residues. The CDR3 is CASVGGGYGYTF. CDR3 nucleotide sequence: TGTGCCAGCGTTGGGGGCGGCTATGGCTACACCTTC. Full variable domain (rest looked up from reference TRBV7-9 and TRBJ1-2): DTGVSQNPRHKITKRGQNVTFRCDPISEHNRLYWYRQTLGQGPEFLTYFQNEAQLEKSRLLSDRFSAERPKGSFSTLEIQRTEQGDSAMYLCASVGGGYGYTFGSGTRLTVV.

On this clonotype: With a much larger clone just one base away, this may be a read error. The chain uses TRBV20-1 and TRBJ2-7, with 7 bases aligning to TRBD1. Germline V gene sequence: CDR1 DFQATT, CDR2 SNEGSKA (reference sequence). The CDR3 spans 16 residues. DNA of the CDR3: TGCTGTGCTAGAGCCCTAGGGACAGTGAAACCCTACGAGCAGTACTTC. Protein sequence: CCARALGTVKPYEQYF.